This is a list of T cell receptor beta chains from one sample in a study of blood T cell repertoires in COVID-19. Profiling relied on immunoSEQ multiplex PCR, and the TCRdb table lists in-frame clones only, not all of them. The sample yields approximately 230,000 clones, around four fifths seen once. Sequencing was performed on PBMCs or T cells enriched from blood (not recorded which). The receptors were sampled from a man between 35 and 55 years old who had recovered from COVID-19. Both conserved end residues are part of each CDR3. The D gene is left open where the match is weak. Clone size is not always given. Where it is, it says once, few, many or a class for expanded clones.

cdr3_length j_call v_call d_call clone_size cdr3_nt cdr3_aa
15 TRBJ1-6 TRBV5-1 TRBD1 . TGCGCCAGCAGCTTGGAGGACAGGGGAAGATCACCCCTCCACTTT CASSLEDRGRSPLHF
13 TRBJ1-5 TRBV28 . . TGTGCCAGCAGTACTAACTCGCAGGGGCCTCAGCATTTT CASSTNSQGPQHF
16 TRBJ2-2 TRBV28 TRBD1 . TGTGCCAGCAGTCCTCGGACAGGGTGGGACACCGGGGAGCTGTTTTTT CASSPRTGWDTGELFF
16 TRBJ1-1 TRBV25-1 TRBD1 . TGTGCCAGCAGTGTTAGGACAGGTTACCGGAACACTGAAGCTTTCTTT CASSVRTGYRNTEAFF
16 TRBJ1-2 TRBV5-1 . . TGCGCCAGCAGCTTGACGTTTGGGACAAGGACCTATGGCTACACCTTC CASSLTFGTRTYGYTF
17 TRBJ2-7 TRBV11-2 . . TGTGCCAGCAGCTCCCTCTCCGCGGAAGCCACTCCCTACGAGCAGTACTTC CASSSLSAEATPYEQYF
15 TRBJ1-6 TRBV25-1 . . TGTGCCAGCTCTAGTCGGGGTCCCTATAATTCACCCCTCCACTTT CASSSRGPYNSPLHF
14 TRBJ2-3 TRBV11-2 TRBD2 . TGTGCCAGCAGCTTTTCTAGCGGGTCAGATACGCAGTATTTT CASSFSSGSDTQYF
15 TRBJ1-2 TRBV3-1/TRBV3-2 . . TGTGCCAGCAGCCAAGTGGCCGCGGCTAACTATGGCTACACCTTC CASSQVAAANYGYTF
16 TRBJ2-7 TRBV6-5 . . TGTGCCAGCAGTTACAACGTTCAGGCAGGGAAATACGAGCAGTACTTC CASSYNVQAGKYEQYF
11 TRBJ1-1 TRBV30 . . TGTGCCTGGAGTGAGGGGTTCGAAGCTTTCTTT CAWSEGFEAFF
15 TRBJ1-5 TRBV2 TRBD1 . TGTGCCAGCAGTTTTCGGACAGGTGGTGATCAGCCCCAGCATTTT CASSFRTGGDQPQHF
16 TRBJ2-3 TRBV18 TRBD2 . TGTGCCAGCTCACCTTCCTCTAGCGGGAAGGGAGATACGCAGTATTTT CASSPSSSGKGDTQYF
17 TRBJ1-2 TRBV28 TRBD1 . TGTGCCAGCAGTTTAAGGATTTTGGTCAGGGGGAACTATGGCTACACCTTC CASSLRILVRGNYGYTF
13 TRBJ1-2 TRBV5-1 . . TGCGCCAGCAGCTTGGCAGCTAACTATGGCTACACCTTC CASSLAANYGYTF
16 TRBJ1-3 TRBV4-2 TRBD1 . TGTGCCAGCAGCCAGCAGGGACAGGGAGTGCGAAACACCATATATTTT CASSQQGQGVRNTIYF
15 TRBJ2-1 TRBV7-2 . . TGTGCCAGCAGCTTGACTATAAGCTCCTACAATGAGCAGTTCTTC CASSLTISSYNEQFF
14 TRBJ1-2 TRBV7-9 . . TGTGCCAGCAGCTTACAGGGGCCCTTGGATGGCTACACCTTC CASSLQGPLDGYTF
13 TRBJ2-2 TRBV19 . . TGTGCCAGTAGCGTTAGGGGCTCCGGGGAGCTGTTTTTT CASSVRGSGELFF
15 TRBJ2-3 TRBV28 TRBD2 . TGTGCCAGCAGTCCCCCTGGACTAGCCGTTGATACGCAGTATTTT CASSPPGLAVDTQYF
19 TRBJ2-7 TRBV28 TRBD2 few TGTGCCAGCAGTTCTCCCCGACTAGCGGGATCCAGTTACTCCTACGAGCAGTACTTC CASSSPRLAGSSYSYEQYF
15 TRBJ2-3 TRBV28 TRBD2 . TGTGCCAGCAGGGTTAGCGGGAGAGGCACAGATACGCAGTATTTT CASRVSGRGTDTQYF
14 TRBJ1-6 TRBV28 TRBD1 . TGTGCCAGCAGTTTACGACAGGGCGGTTCACCCCTCCACTTT CASSLRQGGSPLHF
13 TRBJ2-7 TRBV3-1/TRBV3-2 TRBD1 . TGTGCCAGCTACCGGGACAGGGGATACGAGCAGTACTTC CASYRDRGYEQYF
16 TRBJ2-7 TRBV13 TRBD1 . TGTGCCAGCAGCCGGGGGACAGGGGGCGCGGGCTACGAGCAGTACTTC CASSRGTGGAGYEQYF
14 TRBJ2-5 TRBV2 . . TGTGCCAGCAGTGAAAGGAGGAGGGGAGAGACCCAGTACTTC CASSERRRGETQYF
17 TRBJ2-2 TRBV7-9 TRBD1 . TGTGCCAGCAGCCAAACCTCCGGGACAGGGAAAGCCGGGGAGCTGTTTTTT CASSQTSGTGKAGELFF
13 TRBJ1-2 TRBV7-9 TRBD1 few TGTGCCAGCCCGGGACAGGGAATTTCTGGCTACACCTTC CASPGQGISGYTF
14 TRBJ2-7 TRBV18 TRBD1 once TGTGCCAGCTCACTTGCAGGACAGGCCTACGAGCAGTACTTC CASSLAGQAYEQYF
17 TRBJ1-5 TRBV5-4 TRBD1 . TGTGCCAGCAGCTCCACAGGGGGGGCGCGGTCCAATCAGCCCCAGCATTTT CASSSTGGARSNQPQHF
15 TRBJ1-5 TRBV7-2 . . TGTGCCAGCAGCCCCGGGGAGGGGCAAAATCAGCCCCAGCATTTT CASSPGEGQNQPQHF
16 TRBJ1-5 TRBV7-2 TRBD1 . TGTGCCAGCAGCTTACTTGGGACAGGGTCACGTCAGCCCCAGCATTTT CASSLLGTGSRQPQHF
14 TRBJ1-3 TRBV18 . . TGTGCCAGCTCACCTGGGGGGTCTGGAAACACCATATATTTT CASSPGGSGNTIYF
16 TRBJ1-5 TRBV4-1 . once TGCGCCAGCAGCCAAGATTCGGGAGCGCCCAATCAGCCCCAGCATTTT CASSQDSGAPNQPQHF
10 TRBJ2-5 TRBV2 . . TGTGCCAGCTTAGAAGAGACCCAGTACTTC CASLEETQYF
15 TRBJ1-4 TRBV7-8 . . TGTGCCAGCAGCTTAGTGCGGGGGCATTTCAACAAACTGTTTTTT CASSLVRGHFNKLFF
17 TRBJ1-5 TRBV19 TRBD1 . TGTGCCAGTAGTATCCGGGACAGGGAGTGGAGCAATCAGCCCCAGCATTTT CASSIRDREWSNQPQHF
16 TRBJ2-7 TRBV9 TRBD2 . TGTGCCAGCAGCGTAGCTCAGAGCGGGGGGGCCCACGAGCAGTACTTC CASSVAQSGGAHEQYF
17 TRBJ1-6 TRBV4-1 . . TGCGCCAGCAGCCAGGATAGAGGGGGTTCGAGGAATTCACCCCTCCACTTT CASSQDRGGSRNSPLHF
15 TRBJ2-1 TRBV18 TRBD2 . TGTGCCAGCTCACCAGGACTAGTGGGCCTTAATGAGCAGTTCTTC CASSPGLVGLNEQFF
14 TRBJ1-5 TRBV4-2 . few TGTGCCAGCAGCCAAGTGTCCGGGGATCAGCCCCAGCATTTT CASSQVSGDQPQHF
16 TRBJ2-2 TRBV30 TRBD2 . TGTGCCTGCCTGGGACTAGCGGGGGCGAACACCGGGGAGCTGTTTTTT CACLGLAGANTGELFF
12 TRBJ1-2 TRBV15 . . TGTGCCACCAGCGAGGTCAACTATGGCTACACCTTC CATSEVNYGYTF
14 TRBJ2-7 TRBV2 . . TGTGCCAGCAGGAGGGGGCGGGAGGCCTACGAGCAGTACTTC CASRRGREAYEQYF
13 TRBJ2-7 TRBV27 . . TGTGCCAGCAGTTTCAGTGCGGGATACGAGCAGTACTTC CASSFSAGYEQYF
16 TRBJ1-1 TRBV28 . . TGTGCCAGCAGTCTCGATCTGAGTTTGTCGGGGGCTGAAGCTTTCTTT CASSLDLSLSGAEAFF
13 TRBJ1-2 TRBV3-1/TRBV3-2 . . TGTGCCAGCAGCCAAGAGGGTCAGGATGGCTACACCTTC CASSQEGQDGYTF
14 TRBJ1-6 TRBV6-5 . . TGTGCCAGCAGTTCCCCCAGTTCTAATTCACCCCTCCACTTT CASSSPSSNSPLHF
17 TRBJ2-1 TRBV15 TRBD2 . TGTGCCACCAGCAGATCTAAAAGCGGGGGGCGCAGGGATGAGCAGTTCTTC CATSRSKSGGRRDEQFF
16 TRBJ1-1 TRBV18 TRBD1 . TGTGCCAGCTCACCACCGGGACAGGGACGGGGAACTGAAGCTTTCTTT CASSPPGQGRGTEAFF
11 TRBJ2-5 TRBV6-5 . . TGTGCCAGCAGTTACCTCCGGGCCCAGTACTTC CASSYLRAQYF
14 TRBJ1-2 TRBV9 . . TGTGCCGGCCTCCCGGACAGCTCTAACTATGGCTACACCTTC CAGLPDSSNYGYTF
12 TRBJ2-5 TRBV15 . . TGTGCCACCAGCACAGGGCAAGAGACCCAGTACTTC CATSTGQETQYF
17 TRBJ2-5 TRBV27 TRBD2 . TGTGCCAGCAGCACGGGACTAGGGCTTGTAGAGGGGGAGACCCAGTACTTC CASSTGLGLVEGETQYF
14 TRBJ1-1 TRBV11-2 TRBD1 . TGTGCCAGCAGCGTACGACAGGGTAGAAATGAAGCTTTCTTT CASSVRQGRNEAFF
13 TRBJ1-6 TRBV10-3 . few TGTGCCACCACCGACAGGTGGAATTCACCCCTCCACTTT CATTDRWNSPLHF
18 TRBJ2-6 TRBV19 TRBD2 . TGTGCCAGTAGTATTGTAGCGGGAGGGGGTTCCGGGGCCAACGTCCTGACTTTC CASSIVAGGGSGANVLTF
17 TRBJ1-1 TRBV7-9 TRBD1 . TGTGCCAGCAGCTTCGACAGGGGTTTAGGGTCAGACACTGAAGCTTTCTTT CASSFDRGLGSDTEAFF
18 TRBJ1-2 TRBV28 TRBD1 . TGTGCCAGCAGTTCCCCCGGACAGGGGCGACGTAGTGACTATGGCTACACCTTC CASSSPGQGRRSDYGYTF
14 TRBJ2-7 TRBV28 TRBD2 few TGTGCCAGCAGCCCGACTAGCGGGAGGCTCGAGCAGTACTTC CASSPTSGRLEQYF